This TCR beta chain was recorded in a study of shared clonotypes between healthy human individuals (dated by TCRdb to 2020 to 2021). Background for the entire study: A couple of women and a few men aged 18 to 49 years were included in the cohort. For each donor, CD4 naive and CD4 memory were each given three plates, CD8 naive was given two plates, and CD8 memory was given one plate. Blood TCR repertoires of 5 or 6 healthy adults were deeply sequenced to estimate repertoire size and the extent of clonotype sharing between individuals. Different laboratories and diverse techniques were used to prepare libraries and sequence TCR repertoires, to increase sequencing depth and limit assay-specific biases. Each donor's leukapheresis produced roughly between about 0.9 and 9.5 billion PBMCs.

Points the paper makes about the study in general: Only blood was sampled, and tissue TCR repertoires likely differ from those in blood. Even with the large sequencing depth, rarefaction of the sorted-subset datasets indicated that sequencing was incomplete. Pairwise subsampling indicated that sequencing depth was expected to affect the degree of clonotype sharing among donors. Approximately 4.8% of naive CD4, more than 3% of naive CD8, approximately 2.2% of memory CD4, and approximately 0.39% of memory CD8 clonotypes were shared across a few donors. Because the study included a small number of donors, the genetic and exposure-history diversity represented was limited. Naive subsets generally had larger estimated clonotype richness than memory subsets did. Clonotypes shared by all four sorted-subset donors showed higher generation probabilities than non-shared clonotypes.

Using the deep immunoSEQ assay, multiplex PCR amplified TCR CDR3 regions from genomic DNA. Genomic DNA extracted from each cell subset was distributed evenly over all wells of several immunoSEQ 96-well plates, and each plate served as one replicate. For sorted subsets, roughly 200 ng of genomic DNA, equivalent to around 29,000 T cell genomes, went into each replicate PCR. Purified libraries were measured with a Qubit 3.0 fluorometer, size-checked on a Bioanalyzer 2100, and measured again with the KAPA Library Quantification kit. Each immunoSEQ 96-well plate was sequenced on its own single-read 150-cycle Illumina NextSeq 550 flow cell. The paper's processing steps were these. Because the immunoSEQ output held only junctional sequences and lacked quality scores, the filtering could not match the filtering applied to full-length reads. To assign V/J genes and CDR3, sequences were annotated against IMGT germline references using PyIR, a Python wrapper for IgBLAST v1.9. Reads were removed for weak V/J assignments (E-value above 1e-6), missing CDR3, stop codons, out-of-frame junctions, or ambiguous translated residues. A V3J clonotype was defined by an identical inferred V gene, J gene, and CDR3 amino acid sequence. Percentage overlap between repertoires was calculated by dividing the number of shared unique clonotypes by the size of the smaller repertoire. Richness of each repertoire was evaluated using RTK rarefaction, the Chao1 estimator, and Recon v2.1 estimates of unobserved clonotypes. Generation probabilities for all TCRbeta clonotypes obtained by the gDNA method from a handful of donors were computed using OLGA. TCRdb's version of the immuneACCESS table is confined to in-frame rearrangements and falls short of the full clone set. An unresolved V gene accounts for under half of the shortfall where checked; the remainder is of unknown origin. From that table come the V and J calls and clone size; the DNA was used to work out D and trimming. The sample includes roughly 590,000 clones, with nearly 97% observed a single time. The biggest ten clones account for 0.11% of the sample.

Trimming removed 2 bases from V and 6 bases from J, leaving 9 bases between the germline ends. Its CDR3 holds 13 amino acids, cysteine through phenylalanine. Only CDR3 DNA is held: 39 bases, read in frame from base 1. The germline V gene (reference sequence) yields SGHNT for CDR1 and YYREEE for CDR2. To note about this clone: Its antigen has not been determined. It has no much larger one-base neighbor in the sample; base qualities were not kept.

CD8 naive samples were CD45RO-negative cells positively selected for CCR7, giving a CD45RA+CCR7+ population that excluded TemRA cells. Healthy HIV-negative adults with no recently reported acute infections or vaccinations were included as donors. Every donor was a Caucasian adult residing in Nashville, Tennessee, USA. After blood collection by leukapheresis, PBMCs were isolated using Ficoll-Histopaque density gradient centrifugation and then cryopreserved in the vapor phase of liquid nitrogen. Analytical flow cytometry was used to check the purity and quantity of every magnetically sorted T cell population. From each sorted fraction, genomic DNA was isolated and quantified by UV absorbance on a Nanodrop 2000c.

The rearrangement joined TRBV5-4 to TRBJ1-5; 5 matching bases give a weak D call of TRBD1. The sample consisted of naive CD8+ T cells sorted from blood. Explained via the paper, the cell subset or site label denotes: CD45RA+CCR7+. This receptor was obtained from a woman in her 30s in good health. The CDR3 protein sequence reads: CASSFRVTQPQHF. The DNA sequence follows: TGTGCCAGCAGCTTCAGGGTAACTCAGCCCCAGCATTTT.